Included here is one T cell receptor beta chain sequence, with context. Its binding antigen is unknown. No qualities accompany the bases; no much larger clone lies one base away. The time point label, read with the paper, signifies: individuals recovered from natural SARS-CoV-2 infection. This entry comes from a study of Ad26.COV2.S vaccination and SARS-CoV-2 variants (dated by TCRdb to 2020 to 2023). Turning to the overall study: Sequencing of the TCRbeta repertoire served to evaluate the specificity and breadth of SARS-CoV-2-reactive T cell receptors following Ad26.COV2.S vaccination. The TCR-sequenced set comprised around 30 samples: around 20 Ad26.COV2.S vaccine recipients, 5 placebo recipients and 8 SARS-CoV-2 convalescent individuals.

Trimming costs V 5 bases and J 0 bases, and their ends lie 4 bases apart. CDR1 and CDR2, looked up from the germline V gene, are SQVTM and ANQGSEA. Including cysteine and phenylalanine, the CDR3 has 12 amino acids. Only the CDR3 portion is preserved as DNA: 36 bases, with reading frame beginning at the first base. Beyond this particular receptor, the publication reports: Non-spike TCR breadth was comparable between vaccine and placebo recipients, consistent with the vaccine containing only spike. Higher spike-specific TCR breadth was observed in Ad26.COV2.S recipients than in placebo recipients (P = 0.0014). The authors noted that total T cell responses may have been underestimated by the TCR breadth and depth analyses. After vaccination, spike-specific CD8+ and CD4+ T cell responses were reported to show substantial breadth.

The immunoSEQ Assay was used to sequence TCRbeta CDR3 regions. After extraction, genomic DNA underwent amplification by bias-controlled multiplex PCR, followed by high-throughput sequencing. The paper's processing steps were these. To quantify the absolute abundance of every unique TCRbeta CDR3 region, sequences were collapsed and filtered. T cell fraction was estimated by normalization of TCRbeta template counts to usable DNA, with usable DNA being measured through amplification of reference genes present in all nucleated cells. Repertoire TCRs were annotated as SARS-CoV-2-specific by exact matching of V gene, CDR3 amino acid sequence and J gene to a known reactive TCR set. The reference SARS-CoV-2 TCR set was obtained from MIRA and was filtered for enrichment in COVID-19-positive ImmuneCODE repertoires, whereby public or cross-reactive TCRs were removed. Based on the MIRA antigens, annotated TCRs were further analysed at the level of specific ORF or position within ORF. Breadth was defined as annotated unique rearrangements over total unique productive rearrangements; depth was the summed frequency of those rearrangements. Two-sided Wilcoxon rank-sum tests were applied when comparing TCR breadth between groups. This immuneACCESS table, as held by TCRdb, lists in-frame sequences with V and J called but not all clones. Of the missing ones, under half trace to an unresolved V gene in checked studies; the others have no known cause. The D gene and trimming were derived from the DNA, and the V and J assignments and clone size from that table. For this sample there are roughly 380,000 clones; roughly 94% appear just once. The ten largest clones take up 3.9% of the sample.

Source: peripheral blood, taken after recovery from COVID-19. This sequence was found in a human donor who had recovered from COVID-19. The V and J segments used are TRBV29-1 and TRBJ2-2, with no confident D gene call. For the CDR3, the sequence is CSVQANTGELFF. The bases read TGCAGCGTTCAGGCGAACACCGGGGAGCTGTTTTTT.